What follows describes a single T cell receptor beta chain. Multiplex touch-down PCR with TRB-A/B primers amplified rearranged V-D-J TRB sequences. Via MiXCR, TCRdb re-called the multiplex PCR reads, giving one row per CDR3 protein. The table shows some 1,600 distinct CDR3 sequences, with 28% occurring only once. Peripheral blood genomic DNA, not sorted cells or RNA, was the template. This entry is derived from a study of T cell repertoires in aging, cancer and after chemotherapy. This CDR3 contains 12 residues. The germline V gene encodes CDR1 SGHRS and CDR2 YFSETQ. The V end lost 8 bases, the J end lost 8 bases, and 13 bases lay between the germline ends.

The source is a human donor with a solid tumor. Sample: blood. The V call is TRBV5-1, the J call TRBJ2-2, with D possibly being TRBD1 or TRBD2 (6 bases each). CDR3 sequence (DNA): TGCGCCAGTTCAGGGGACTCGGGGGAGCTGTTTTTT. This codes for CASSGDSGELFF.